The 11 T cell receptor beta chains listed next were all sequenced from one sample in a study of type 1 regulatory T cells. TCRdb reanalysed the reads using MiXCR and keeps one entry per CDR3 protein. The data hold about 97,000 distinct CDR3 sequences, with less than 40% observed a single time. Sequencing was performed on CD4+ T cells, either the whole sample or a sorted fraction (not recorded which). The receptors here all came from a human donor in good health.

This clonotype was detected a few times. The rearrangement links TRBV29-1 to TRBJ1-1; no clear D gene. The length of the CDR3 is 12 residues. With 2 bases removed from V and 3 bases from J, the gap between germline ends came to 7 bases. Germline-derived CDR1 and CDR2 are SQVTM and ANQGSEA. The CDR3 DNA follows: TGCAGCGTTGAATACCCGGACACTGAAGCTTTCTTT. Translation: CSVEYPDTEAFF.

The chain combines TRBV11-3 with TRBJ2-6; the D is unclear. The V end lost 5 bases, the J end lost 4 bases, and 12 bases lay between the germline ends. This CDR3 region has 15 residues. Germline V gene sequence: CDR1 SGHNT, CDR2 YENEEA. For the CDR3, the DNA is TGTGCCAGCAGCCCCCTCGGGCCCGGGGCCAACGTCCTGACTTTC. Translated: CASSPLGPGANVLTF.

The gene calls are TRBV5-4 and TRBJ2-7; the D gene is possibly TRBD2 (5 bases). CDR1 is SGHNT and CDR2 is YYREEE in the germline V gene (reference sequence). Trimming left V 4 bases short and J 0 bases short, with 17 bases between. The CDR3 runs 16 residues. CDR3 DNA sequence: TGTGCCAGCAGCAGGGAGTTACAGAGCAGCTCCTACGAGCAGTACTTC. Protein sequence: CASSRELQSSSYEQYF.

J is TRBJ2-1 and V is TRBV15; 9 nucleotides match TRBD2. Trimming at V came to 0 bases and at J to 9 bases, leaving 6 bases not matched to a gene. The CDR3 length is 15 residues. Germline CDR1 and CDR2: LNHNV and YYDKDF (reference sequence). CDR3 protein: CATSRDLAGVIEQFF. CDR3 bases: TGTGCCACCAGCAGAGATTTAGCGGGAGTTATTGAGCAGTTCTTC.

The V call is TRBV7-9, the J call TRBJ2-7; possible D gene TRBD1, 7 bases. V was shortened by 4 bases and J by 6 bases, with 19 bases between the two germline ends. The CDR3 covers 15 residues. Germline V CDR1 and CDR2: SEHNR, FQNEAQ (reference sequence). CDR3 nucleotide sequence: TGTGCCAGCAGCTCAAGCGGGCAGGGGGTATTCGAGCAGTACTTC. Translation gives CASSSSGQGVFEQYF.

V gene TRBV7-9 combines with J gene TRBJ2-3, with 7 bases matching TRBD1. Germline lookup yields CDR1 SEHNR and CDR2 FQNEAQ (reference sequence). Trimming at V came to 4 bases and at J to 2 bases, leaving 6 bases not matched to a gene. The CDR3 sequence is 15 residues long. CDR3 sequence reads: CASSWGQGDTDTQYF. CDR3 nucleotide sequence: TGTGCCAGCAGCTGGGGGCAGGGGGACACAGATACGCAGTATTTT.

This chain uses TRBV20-1 with TRBJ1-2, with D uncertain. From germline, CDR1 is DFQATT and CDR2 SNEGSKA (reference sequence). The length of the CDR3 is 12 residues. V was shortened by 0 bases and J by 8 bases, with 10 bases between the two germline ends. The CDR3 here is CSARDRTAGYTF. CDR3 in DNA: TGCAGTGCTAGAGATAGGACGGCCGGCTACACCTTC.

The chain is built from TRBV7-3 and TRBJ2-1, with TRBD2 matching over 8 bases. The CDR3 runs 16 residues. Trimming cost V 5 bases and J 7 bases; bases outside gene matches: 13. Germline-derived CDR1 and CDR2 are SGHTA and FQGTGA. For the CDR3, the DNA is TGTGCCAGCAGCGCGACCGGGACTAGAAAAATGAATGAGCAGTTCTTC. This gives the protein CASSATGTRKMNEQFF. Combining the CDR3 with reference TRBV7-3 and TRBJ2-1 gives the whole variable domain GAGVSQTPSNKVTEKGKYVELRCDPISGHTALYWYRQSLGQGPEFLIYFQGTGAADDSGLPNDRFFAVRPEGSVSTLKIQRTERGDSAVYLCASSATGTRKMNEQFFGPGTRLTVL.

The rearrangement uses TRBV20-1 and TRBJ1-2; 7 bases map to TRBD1. Trimming at V came to 2 bases and at J to 5 bases, leaving 5 bases not matched to a gene. In germline, CDR1 is DFQATT, CDR2 SNEGSKA (reference sequence). There are 13 residues in the CDR3. As DNA, the CDR3 is TGCAGTGCTAGAACTCAGGGGGTTTATGGCTACACCTTC. Encoded protein: CSARTQGVYGYTF.

This chain uses TRBV12-3 or TRBV12-4 with TRBJ2-7; a weak D match, TRBD1 (5 bases). This CDR3 is built from 12 residues. Trimming took off 7 bases at V and 1 base at J, with 8 bases between the two ends. CDR3: CASTSGSYEQYF. The CDR3 coding sequence is TGTGCCAGCACCTCAGGGTCCTACGAGCAGTACTTC.

The gene calls are TRBV12-3 or TRBV12-4 and TRBJ2-1, with TRBD1 identical over 8 bases. V was pared by 7 bases and J by 8 bases, with 10 bases of the junction left unmatched. CDR3 size: 14 residues. This CDR3 is CASTRTGRDDEQFF. The CDR3 DNA reads TGTGCCAGCACGCGGACAGGGCGAGATGATGAGCAGTTCTTC.